What follows describes a single T cell receptor (beta chain). The sample is drawn from a study of blood T cell repertoires in COVID-19. Study-wide background: The United States, Italy and Spain were the sources of the acute and convalescent COVID-19 samples. T cells, B-cell-depleted T cells, or PBMCs supplied cDNA or gDNA.

Germline V gene data show CDR1 as MDHEN and CDR2 as SYDVKM. This CDR3 is built from 17 residues. The V segment lost 4 bases and the J segment 0 bases; nucleotides outside the gene matches: 10. The authors' processing: Amplified reference gene primers provided the basis for estimating nucleated cell counts. Produced via immunoSEQ multiplex PCR; TCRdb's table is partial and in-frame only. D and trimming were read from the DNA, whereas the V and J calls and clone size are those reported in that table. The table includes 110,000 to 150,000 clones, roughly 87% detected once. This clonotype originated in a man aged 70 or older with acute or convalescent COVID-19. V usage is TRBV28 and J usage is TRBJ1-2; 8 positions match TRBD1. Sequencing used peripheral blood. Written as DNA, the CDR3 is TGTGCCAGCAGTTCGACTGGGACAGGCGAGACTAACTATGGCTACACCTTC. It translates to CASSSTGTGETNYGYTF.